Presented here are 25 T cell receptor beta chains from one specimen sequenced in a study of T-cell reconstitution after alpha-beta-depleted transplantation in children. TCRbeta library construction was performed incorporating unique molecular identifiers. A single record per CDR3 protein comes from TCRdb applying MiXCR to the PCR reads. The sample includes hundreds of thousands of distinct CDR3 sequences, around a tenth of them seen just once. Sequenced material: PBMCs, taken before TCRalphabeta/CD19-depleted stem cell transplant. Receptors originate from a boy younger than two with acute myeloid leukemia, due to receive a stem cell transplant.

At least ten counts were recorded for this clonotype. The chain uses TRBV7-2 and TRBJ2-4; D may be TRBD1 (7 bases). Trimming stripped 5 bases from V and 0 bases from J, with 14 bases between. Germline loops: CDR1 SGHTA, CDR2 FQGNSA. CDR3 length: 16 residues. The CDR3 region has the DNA TGTGCCAGCAGCGCGGGACAGCTTCTAGCCAAAAACATTCAGTACTTC. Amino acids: CASSAGQLLAKNIQYF. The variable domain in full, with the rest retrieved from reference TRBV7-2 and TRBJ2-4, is GAGVSQSPSNKVTEKGKDVELRCDPISGHTALYWYRQSLGQGLEFLIYFQGNSAPDKSGLPSDRFSAERTGGSVSTLTIQRTQQEDSAVYLCASSAGQLLAKNIQYFGAGTRLSVL.

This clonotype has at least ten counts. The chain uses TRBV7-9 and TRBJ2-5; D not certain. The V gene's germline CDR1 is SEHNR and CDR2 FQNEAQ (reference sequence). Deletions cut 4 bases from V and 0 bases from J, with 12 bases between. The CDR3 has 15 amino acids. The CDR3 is CASSSGFRDQETQYF. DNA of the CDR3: TGTGCCAGCAGCTCGGGTTTTCGGGACCAAGAGACCCAGTACTTC.

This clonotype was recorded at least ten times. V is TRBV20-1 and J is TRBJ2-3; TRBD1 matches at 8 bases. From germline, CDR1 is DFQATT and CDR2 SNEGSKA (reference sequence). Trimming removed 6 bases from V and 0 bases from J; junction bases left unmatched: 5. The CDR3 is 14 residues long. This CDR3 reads CSAPRTGSTDTQYF. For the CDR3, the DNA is TGCAGTGCCCCCCGGACAGGGAGCACAGATACGCAGTATTTT.

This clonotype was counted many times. CDR3 nucleotides: TGTGCCACCAGGAAGGGGCGGGGCACAGATACGCAGTATTTT. Its protein is CATRKGRGTDTQYF. This chain links TRBV24-1 with TRBJ2-3; either TRBD1 or TRBD2 may fit D (5 bases each). There are 14 residues in the CDR3. From germline, CDR1 is KGHDR and CDR2 SFDVKD. The V and J ends lost 7 bases and 1 base respectively, with 11 bases between them.

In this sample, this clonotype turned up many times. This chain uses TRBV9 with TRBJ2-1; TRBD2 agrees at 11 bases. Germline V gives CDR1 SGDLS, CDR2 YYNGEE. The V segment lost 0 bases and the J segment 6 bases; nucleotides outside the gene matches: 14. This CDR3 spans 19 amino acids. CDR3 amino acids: CASSVGLAGGRFVGNEQFF. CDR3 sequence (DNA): TGTGCCAGCAGCGTAGGGCTAGCGGGGGGCCGATTTGTGGGCAATGAGCAGTTCTTC.

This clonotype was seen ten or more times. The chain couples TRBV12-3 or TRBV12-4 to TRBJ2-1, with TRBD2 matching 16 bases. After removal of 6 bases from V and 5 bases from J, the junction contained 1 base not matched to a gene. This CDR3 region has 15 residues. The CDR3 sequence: CASRGLAGGNNEQFF. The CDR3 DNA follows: TGTGCCAGCAGGGGACTAGCGGGAGGGAACAATGAGCAGTTCTTC.

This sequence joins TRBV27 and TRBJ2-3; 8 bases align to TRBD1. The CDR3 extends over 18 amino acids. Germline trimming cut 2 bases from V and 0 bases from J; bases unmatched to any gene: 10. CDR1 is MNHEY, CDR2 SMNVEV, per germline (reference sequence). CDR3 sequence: CASSLRPIQGGSTDTQYF. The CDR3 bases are TGTGCCAGCAGTTTACGACCGATACAGGGGGGCAGCACAGATACGCAGTATTTT.

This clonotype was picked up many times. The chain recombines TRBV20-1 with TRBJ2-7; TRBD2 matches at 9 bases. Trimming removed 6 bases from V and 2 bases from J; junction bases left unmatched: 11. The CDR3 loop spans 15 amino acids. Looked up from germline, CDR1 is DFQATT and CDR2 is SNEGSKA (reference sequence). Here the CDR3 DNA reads TGCAGTGCACCCCCCGCAGCGGGGGGTGCCTACGAGCAGTACTTC. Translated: CSAPPAAGGAYEQYF.

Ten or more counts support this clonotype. This chain's CDR3 is CSARENKGAQPQHF. CDR3 DNA: TGCAGTGCTAGAGAAAATAAGGGGGCTCAGCCCCAGCATTTT. The chain carries TRBV20-1 and TRBJ1-5, with 7 bases that match TRBD1. Trimming cost V 0 bases and J 6 bases; bases outside gene matches: 5. This CDR3 region has 14 residues. Per the germline V gene, CDR1 is DFQATT and CDR2 is SNEGSKA (reference sequence).

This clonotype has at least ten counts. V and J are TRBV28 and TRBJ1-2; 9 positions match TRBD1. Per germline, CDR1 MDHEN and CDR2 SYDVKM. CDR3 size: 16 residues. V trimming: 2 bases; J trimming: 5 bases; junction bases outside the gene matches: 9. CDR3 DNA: TGTGCCAGCAGTTTAACCGGATCGACAGGGGGGTATGGCTACACCTTC. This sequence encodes CASSLTGSTGGYGYTF.

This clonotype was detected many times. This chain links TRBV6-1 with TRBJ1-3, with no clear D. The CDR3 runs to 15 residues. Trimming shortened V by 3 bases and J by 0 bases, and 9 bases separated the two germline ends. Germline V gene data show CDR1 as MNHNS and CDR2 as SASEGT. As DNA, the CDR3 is TGTGCCAGCAGTGATCAGGATAGCTCTGGAAACACCATATATTTT. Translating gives CASSDQDSSGNTIYF.

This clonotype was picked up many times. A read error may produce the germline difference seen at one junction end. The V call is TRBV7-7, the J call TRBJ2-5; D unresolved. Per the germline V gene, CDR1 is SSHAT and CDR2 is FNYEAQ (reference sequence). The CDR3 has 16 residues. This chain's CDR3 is CASSLERAGAQETQYF. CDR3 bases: TGTGCTAGCAGCTTAGAAAGGGCAGGCGCCCAAGAGACCCAGTACTTC.

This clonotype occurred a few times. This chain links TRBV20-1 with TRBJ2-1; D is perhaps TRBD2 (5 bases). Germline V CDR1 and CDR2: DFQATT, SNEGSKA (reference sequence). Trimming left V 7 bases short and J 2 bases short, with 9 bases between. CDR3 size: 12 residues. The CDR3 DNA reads TGCAGTGTACTAGGGACCTACAATGAGCAGTTCTTC. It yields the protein CSVLGTYNEQFF.

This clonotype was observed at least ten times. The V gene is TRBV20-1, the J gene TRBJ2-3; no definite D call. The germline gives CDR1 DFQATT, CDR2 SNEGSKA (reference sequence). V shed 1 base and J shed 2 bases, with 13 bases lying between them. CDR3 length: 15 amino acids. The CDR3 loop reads CSARVWETNTDTQYF. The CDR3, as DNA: TGCAGTGCTAGAGTCTGGGAAACAAACACAGATACGCAGTATTTT.

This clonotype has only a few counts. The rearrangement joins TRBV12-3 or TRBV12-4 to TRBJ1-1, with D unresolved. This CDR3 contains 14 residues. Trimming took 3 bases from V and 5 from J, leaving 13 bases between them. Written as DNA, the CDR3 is TGTGCCAGCAGTTTCTTAAGCCTGAGGACTGAAGCTTTCTTT. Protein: CASSFLSLRTEAFF.

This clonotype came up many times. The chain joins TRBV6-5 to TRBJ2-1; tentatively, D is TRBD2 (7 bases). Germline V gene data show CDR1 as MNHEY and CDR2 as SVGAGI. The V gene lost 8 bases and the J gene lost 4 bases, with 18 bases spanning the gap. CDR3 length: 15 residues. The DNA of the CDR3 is TGTGCCAGCCGGGGGCGGGAGTGGGAATACAATGAGCAGTTCTTC. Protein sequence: CASRGREWEYNEQFF.

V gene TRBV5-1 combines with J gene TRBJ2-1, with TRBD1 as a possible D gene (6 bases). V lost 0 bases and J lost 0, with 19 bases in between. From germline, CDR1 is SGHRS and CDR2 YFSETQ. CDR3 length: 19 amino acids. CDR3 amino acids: CASSLGPTEGQSSYNEQFF. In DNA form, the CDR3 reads TGCGCCAGCAGCTTGGGACCCACCGAGGGACAAAGCTCCTACAATGAGCAGTTCTTC.

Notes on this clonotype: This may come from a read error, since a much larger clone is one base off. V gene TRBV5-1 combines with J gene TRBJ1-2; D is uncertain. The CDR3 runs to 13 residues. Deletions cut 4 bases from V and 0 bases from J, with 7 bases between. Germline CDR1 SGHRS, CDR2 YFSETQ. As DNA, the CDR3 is TGCGCCAGCAGCCCGGCACCTAACTATGGCTACACCTTC. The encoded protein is CASSPAPNYGYTF.

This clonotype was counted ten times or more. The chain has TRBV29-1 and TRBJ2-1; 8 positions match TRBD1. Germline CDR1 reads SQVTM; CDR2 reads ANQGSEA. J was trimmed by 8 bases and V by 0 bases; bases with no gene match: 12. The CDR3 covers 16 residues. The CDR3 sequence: CSVEDGRTGKGDEQFF. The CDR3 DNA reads TGCAGCGTTGAAGATGGAAGGACAGGGAAGGGTGATGAGCAGTTCTTC.

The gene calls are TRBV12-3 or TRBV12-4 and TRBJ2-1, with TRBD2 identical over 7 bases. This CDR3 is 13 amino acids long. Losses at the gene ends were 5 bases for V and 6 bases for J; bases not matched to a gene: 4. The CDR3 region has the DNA TGTGCCAGCAGTCGTAGCGGGTGCAATGAGCAGTTCTTC. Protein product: CASSRSGCNEQFF.

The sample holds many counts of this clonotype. As DNA, the CDR3 is TGTGCCAGCAGCGTATCCACAGGGGGAATGGGTTTCTCGAAAGAGACCCAGTACTTC. This encodes CASSVSTGGMGFSKETQYF. The J gene is TRBJ2-5, the V gene TRBV9; 8 bases agree with TRBD1. The V segment lost 1 base and the J segment 3 bases; nucleotides outside the gene matches: 17. This CDR3 is 19 amino acids long. CDR1 is SGDLS, CDR2 YYNGEE, per germline. Full variable domain (remainder filled in from reference TRBV9 and TRBJ2-5): DSGVTQTPKHLITATGQRVTLRCSPRSGDLSVYWYQQSLDQGLQFLIQYYNGEERAKGNILERFSAQQFPDLHSELNLSSLELGDSALYFCASSVSTGGMGFSKETQYFGPGTRLLVL.

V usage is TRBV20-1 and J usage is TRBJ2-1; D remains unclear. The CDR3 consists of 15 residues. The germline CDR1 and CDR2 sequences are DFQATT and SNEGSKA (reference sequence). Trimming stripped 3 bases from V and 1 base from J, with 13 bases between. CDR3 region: CSASSVLLSYNEQFF. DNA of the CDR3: TGCAGTGCTAGCTCAGTGCTCCTTTCCTACAATGAGCAGTTCTTC.

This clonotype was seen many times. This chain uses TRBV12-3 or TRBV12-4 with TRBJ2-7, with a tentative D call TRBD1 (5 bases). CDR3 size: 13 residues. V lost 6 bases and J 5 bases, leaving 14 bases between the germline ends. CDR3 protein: CASRDMGRNEQYF. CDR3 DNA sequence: TGTGCCAGCAGAGATATGGGGCGAAACGAGCAGTACTTC.

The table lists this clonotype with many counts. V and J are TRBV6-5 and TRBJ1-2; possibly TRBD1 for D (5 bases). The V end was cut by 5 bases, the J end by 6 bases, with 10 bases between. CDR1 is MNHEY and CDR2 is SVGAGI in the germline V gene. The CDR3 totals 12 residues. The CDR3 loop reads CASSISGHGYTF. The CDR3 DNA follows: TGTGCCAGCAGTATCTCAGGGCATGGCTACACCTTC.

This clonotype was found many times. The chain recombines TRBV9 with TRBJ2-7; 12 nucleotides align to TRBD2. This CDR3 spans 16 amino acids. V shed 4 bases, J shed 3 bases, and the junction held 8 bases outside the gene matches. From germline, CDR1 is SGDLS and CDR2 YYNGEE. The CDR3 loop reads CASSPQGGLAGYEQYF. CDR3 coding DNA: TGTGCCAGCAGCCCCCAGGGGGGACTAGCGGGCTACGAGCAGTACTTC.